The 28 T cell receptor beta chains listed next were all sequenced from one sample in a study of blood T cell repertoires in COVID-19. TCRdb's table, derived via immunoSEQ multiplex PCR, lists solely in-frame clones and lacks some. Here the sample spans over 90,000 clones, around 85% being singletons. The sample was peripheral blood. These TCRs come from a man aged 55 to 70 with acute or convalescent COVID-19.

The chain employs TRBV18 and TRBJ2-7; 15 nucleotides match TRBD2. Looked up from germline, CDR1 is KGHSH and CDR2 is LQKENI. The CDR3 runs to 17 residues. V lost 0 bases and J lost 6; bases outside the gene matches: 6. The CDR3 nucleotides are TGTGCCAGCTCACCACCGTCAGGGGGACTAGCGGGAGGCGAGCAGTACTTC. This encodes CASSPPSGGLAGGEQYF.

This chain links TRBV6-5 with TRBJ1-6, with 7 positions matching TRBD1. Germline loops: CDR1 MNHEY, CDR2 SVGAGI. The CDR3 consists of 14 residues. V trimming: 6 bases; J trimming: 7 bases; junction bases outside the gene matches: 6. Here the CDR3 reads CASRQQGSNSPLHF. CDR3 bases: TGTGCCAGCAGGCAACAGGGGAGCAATTCACCCCTCCACTTT.

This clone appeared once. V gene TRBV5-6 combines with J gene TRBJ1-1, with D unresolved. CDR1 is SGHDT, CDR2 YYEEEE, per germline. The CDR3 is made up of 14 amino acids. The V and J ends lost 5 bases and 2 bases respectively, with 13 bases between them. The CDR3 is CASRLQRPNTEAFF. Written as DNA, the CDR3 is TGTGCCAGCAGGTTACAGAGACCCAACACTGAAGCTTTCTTT.

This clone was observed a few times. CDR3 coding DNA: TGTGCCAGCAGTTTATTGTCAACTGAAGCTTTCTTT. Residues: CASSLLSTEAFF. The chain combines TRBV12-3 or TRBV12-4 with TRBJ1-1; D is unresolved. V shed 2 bases and J shed 5 bases, with 6 bases lying between them. The CDR3 length is 12 residues.

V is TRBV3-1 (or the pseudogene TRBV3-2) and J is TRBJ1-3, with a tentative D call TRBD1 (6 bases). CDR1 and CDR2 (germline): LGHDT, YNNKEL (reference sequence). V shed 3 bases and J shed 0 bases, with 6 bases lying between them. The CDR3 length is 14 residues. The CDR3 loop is CASSQDSSGNTIYF. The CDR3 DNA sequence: TGTGCCAGCAGCCAGGACAGCTCTGGAAACACCATATATTTT.

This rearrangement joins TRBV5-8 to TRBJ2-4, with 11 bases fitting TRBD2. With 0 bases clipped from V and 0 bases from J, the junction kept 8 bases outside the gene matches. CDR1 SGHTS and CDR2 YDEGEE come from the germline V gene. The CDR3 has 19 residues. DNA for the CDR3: TGTGCCAGCAGCTTGGGCCTAGCGGGGGGACCCCTAGCCAAAAACATTCAGTACTTC. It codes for CASSLGLAGGPLAKNIQYF. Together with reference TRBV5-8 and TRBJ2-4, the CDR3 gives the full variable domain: EAGVTQSPTHLIKTRGQQATLRCSPISGHTSVYWYQQALGLGLQFLLWYDEGEERNRGNFPPRFSGRQFPNYSSELNVNALELEDSALYLCASSLGLAGGPLAKNIQYFGAGTRLSVL.

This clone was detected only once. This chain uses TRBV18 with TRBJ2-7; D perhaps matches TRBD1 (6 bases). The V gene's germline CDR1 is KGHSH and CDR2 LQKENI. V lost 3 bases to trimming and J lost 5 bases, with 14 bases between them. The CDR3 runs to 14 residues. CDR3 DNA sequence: TGTGCCAGCTCACCCTTAAATGGGGGCGACGAGCAGTACTTC. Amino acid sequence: CASSPLNGGDEQYF. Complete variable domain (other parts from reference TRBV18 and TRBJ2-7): NAGVMQNPRHLVRRRGQEARLRCSPMKGHSHVYWYRQLPEEGLKFMVYLQKENIIDESGMPKERFSAEFPKEGPSILRIQQVVRGDSAAYFCASSPLNGGDEQYFGPGTRLTVT.

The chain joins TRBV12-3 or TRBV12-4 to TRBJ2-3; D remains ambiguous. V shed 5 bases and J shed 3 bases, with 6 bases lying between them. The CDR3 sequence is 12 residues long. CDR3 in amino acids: CASSNRTDTQYF. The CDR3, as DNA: TGTGCCAGCAGTAACAGAACAGATACGCAGTATTTT.

CDR3 bases: TGTGCCAGCAACCCCGACAGGGGAAACACTGAAGCTTTCTTT. It translates to CASNPDRGNTEAFF. This chain links TRBV2 with TRBJ1-1; 8 bases match TRBD1. Germline V gene data show CDR1 as SNHLY and CDR2 as FYNNEI. The CDR3 covers 14 residues. The V gene end was trimmed by 7 bases and the J gene end by 2 bases; junction bases not matched to a gene: 6. Combining the CDR3 with reference TRBV2 and TRBJ1-1 gives the whole variable domain EPEVTQTPSHQVTQMGQEVILRCVPISNHLYFYWYRQILGQKVEFLVSFYNNEISEKSEIFDDQFSVERPDGSNFTLKIRSTKLEDSAMYFCASNPDRGNTEAFFGQGTRLTVV.

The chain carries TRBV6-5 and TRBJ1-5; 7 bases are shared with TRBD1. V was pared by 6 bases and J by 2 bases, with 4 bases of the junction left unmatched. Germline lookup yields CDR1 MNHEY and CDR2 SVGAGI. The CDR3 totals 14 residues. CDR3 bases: TGTGCCAGCAGCTTCGACAGGGGCAATCAGCCCCAGCATTTT. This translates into CASSFDRGNQPQHF.

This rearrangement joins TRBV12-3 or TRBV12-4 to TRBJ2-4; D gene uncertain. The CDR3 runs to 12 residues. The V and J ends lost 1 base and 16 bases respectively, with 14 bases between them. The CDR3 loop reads CASSLELGSLYF. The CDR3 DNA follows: TGTGCCAGCAGTTTAGAGCTCGGGTCACTCTACTTC.

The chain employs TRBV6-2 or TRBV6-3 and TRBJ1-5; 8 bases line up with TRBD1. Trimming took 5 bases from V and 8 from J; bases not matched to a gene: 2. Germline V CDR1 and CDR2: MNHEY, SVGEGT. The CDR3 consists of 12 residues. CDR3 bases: TGTGCCAGCAGTATACAGGGGGAGCCCCAGCATTTT. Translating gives CASSIQGEPQHF.

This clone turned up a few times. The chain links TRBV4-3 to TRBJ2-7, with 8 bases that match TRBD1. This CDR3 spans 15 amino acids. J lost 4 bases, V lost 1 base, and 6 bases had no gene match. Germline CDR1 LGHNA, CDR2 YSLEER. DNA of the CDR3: TGCGCCAGCAGCCAAGTAAGGACAGGGTGGTACGAGCAGTACTTC. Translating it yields CASSQVRTGWYEQYF.

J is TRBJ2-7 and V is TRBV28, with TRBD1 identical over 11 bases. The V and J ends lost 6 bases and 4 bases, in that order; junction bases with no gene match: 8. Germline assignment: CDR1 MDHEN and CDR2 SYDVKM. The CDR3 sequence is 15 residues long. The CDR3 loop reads CASRSPGQGVYEQYF. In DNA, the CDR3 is TGTGCCAGCAGGTCTCCGGGACAGGGGGTTTACGAGCAGTACTTC. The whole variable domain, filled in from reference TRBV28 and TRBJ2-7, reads DVKVTQSSRYLVKRTGEKVFLECVQDMDHENMFWYRQDPGLGLRLIYFSYDVKMKEKGDIPEGYSVSREKKERFSLILESASTNQTSMYLCASRSPGQGVYEQYFGPGTRLTVT.

In DNA form, the CDR3 reads TGCAGCGTCTTGACAGCCTACGAGCAGTACTTC. It is translated as CSVLTAYEQYF. V usage is TRBV29-1 and J usage is TRBJ2-7; a weak D match, TRBD1 (5 bases). Trimming stripped 6 bases from V and 2 bases from J, with 8 bases between. Germline V lookup: CDR1 SQVTM, CDR2 ANQGSEA. The CDR3 runs 11 residues.

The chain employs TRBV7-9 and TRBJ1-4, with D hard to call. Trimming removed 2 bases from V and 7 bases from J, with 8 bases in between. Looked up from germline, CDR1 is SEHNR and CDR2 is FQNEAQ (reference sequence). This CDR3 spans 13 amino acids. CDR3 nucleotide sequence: TGTGCCAGCAGCTTATCAGGTTCTGAAAAACTGTTTTTT. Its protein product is CASSLSGSEKLFF.

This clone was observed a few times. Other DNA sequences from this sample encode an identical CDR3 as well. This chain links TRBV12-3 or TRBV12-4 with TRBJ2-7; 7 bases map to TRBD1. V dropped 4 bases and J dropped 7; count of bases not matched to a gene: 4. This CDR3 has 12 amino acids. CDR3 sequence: CASSSRGLEQYF. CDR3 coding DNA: TGTGCCAGCAGTTCTAGGGGGCTTGAGCAGTACTTC.

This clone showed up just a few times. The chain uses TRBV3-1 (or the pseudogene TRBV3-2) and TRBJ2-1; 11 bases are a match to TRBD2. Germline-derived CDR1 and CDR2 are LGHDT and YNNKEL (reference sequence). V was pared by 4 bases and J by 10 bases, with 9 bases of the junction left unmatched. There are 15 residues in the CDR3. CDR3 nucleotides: TGTGCCAGCAGCCTACTAGCGGGAGCTCTCGGGGAGCAGTTCTTC. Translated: CASSLLAGALGEQFF.

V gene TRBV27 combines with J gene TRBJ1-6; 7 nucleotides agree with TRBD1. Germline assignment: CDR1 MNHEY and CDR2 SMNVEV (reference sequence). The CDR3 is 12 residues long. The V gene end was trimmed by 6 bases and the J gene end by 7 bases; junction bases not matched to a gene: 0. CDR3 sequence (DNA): TGTGCCAGCAGGACAGGGAATTCACCCCTCCACTTT. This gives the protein CASRTGNSPLHF.

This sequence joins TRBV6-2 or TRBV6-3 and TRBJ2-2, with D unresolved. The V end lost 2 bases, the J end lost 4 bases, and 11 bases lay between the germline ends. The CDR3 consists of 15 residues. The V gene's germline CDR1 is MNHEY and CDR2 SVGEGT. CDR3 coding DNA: TGTGCCAGCAGTTACAGGTCAGGATTCACCGGGGAGCTGTTTTTT. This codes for CASSYRSGFTGELFF.

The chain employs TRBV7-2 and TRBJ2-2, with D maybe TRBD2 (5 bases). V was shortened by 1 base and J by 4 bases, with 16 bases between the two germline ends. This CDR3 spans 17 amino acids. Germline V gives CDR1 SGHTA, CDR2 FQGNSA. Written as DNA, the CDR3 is TGTGCCAGCAGCTTAGAGTTTTGGCTAGCCGGCACCGGGGAGCTGTTTTTT. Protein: CASSLEFWLAGTGELFF.

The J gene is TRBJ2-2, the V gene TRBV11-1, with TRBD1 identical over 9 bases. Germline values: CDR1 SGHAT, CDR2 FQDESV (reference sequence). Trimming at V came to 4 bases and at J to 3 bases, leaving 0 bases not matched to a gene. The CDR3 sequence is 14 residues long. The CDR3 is CASSWDRDTGELFF. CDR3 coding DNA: TGTGCCAGCAGCTGGGACAGGGACACCGGGGAGCTGTTTTTT. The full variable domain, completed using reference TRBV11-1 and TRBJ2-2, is EAEVAQSPRYKITEKSQAVAFWCDPISGHATLYWYRQILGQGPELLVQFQDESVVDDSQLPKDRFSAERLKGVDSTLKIQPAELGDSAMYLCASSWDRDTGELFFGEGSRLTVL.

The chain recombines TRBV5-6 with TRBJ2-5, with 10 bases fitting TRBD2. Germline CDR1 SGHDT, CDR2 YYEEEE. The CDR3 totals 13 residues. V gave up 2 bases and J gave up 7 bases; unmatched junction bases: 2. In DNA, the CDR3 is TGTGCCAGCAGCTTCTGGACTAGCGGGACCCAGTACTTC. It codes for CASSFWTSGTQYF.

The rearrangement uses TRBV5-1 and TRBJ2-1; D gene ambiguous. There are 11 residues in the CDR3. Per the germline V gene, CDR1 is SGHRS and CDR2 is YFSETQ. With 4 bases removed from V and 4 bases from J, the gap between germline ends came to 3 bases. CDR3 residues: CASSLYNEQFF. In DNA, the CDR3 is TGCGCCAGCAGCCTATACAATGAGCAGTTCTTC.

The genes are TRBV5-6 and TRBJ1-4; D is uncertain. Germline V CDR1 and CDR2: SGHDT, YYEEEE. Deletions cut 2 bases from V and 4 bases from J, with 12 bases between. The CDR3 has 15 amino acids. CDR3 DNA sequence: TGTGCCAGCAGCTTATCGCAGTTCCTTAATGAAAAACTGTTTTTT. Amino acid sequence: CASSLSQFLNEKLFF.

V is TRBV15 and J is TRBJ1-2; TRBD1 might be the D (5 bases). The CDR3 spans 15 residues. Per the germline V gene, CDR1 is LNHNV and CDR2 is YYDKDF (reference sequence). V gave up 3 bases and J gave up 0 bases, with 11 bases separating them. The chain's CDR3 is CATSSHRSANYGYTF. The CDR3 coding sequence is TGTGCCACCAGCAGTCACAGGTCTGCTAACTATGGCTACACCTTC.

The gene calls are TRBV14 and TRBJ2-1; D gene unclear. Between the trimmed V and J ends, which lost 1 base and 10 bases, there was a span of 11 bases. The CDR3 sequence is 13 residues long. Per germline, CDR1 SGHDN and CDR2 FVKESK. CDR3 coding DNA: TGTGCCAGCAGCCAAGGTTCGCCCGAGGAGCAGTTCTTC. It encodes CASSQGSPEEQFF. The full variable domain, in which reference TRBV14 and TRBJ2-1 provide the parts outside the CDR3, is EAGVTQFPSHSVIEKGQTVTLRCDPISGHDNLYWYRRVMGKEIKFLLHFVKESKQDESGMPNNRFLAERTGGTYSTLKVQPAELEDSGVYFCASSQGSPEEQFFGPGTRLTVL.

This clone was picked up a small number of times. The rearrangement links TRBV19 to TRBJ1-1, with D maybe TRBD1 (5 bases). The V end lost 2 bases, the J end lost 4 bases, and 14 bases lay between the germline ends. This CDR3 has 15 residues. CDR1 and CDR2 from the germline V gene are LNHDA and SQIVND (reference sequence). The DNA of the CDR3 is TGTGCCAGTAGTATATTGACTTCGGGGGGCACTGAAGCTTTCTTT. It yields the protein CASSILTSGGTEAFF.